Included here is one T cell receptor (beta chain) sequence, with context. How the authors handled the data: Counts of nucleated cells, estimated from reference gene primer amplification, were obtained. Clones were sequenced by immunoSEQ multiplex PCR, and TCRdb holds only the in-frame ones, with some missing. That table gives V, J and clone size, and the DNA gave D and trimming. The sample comprises 110,000 to 150,000 clones, more than 75% of which are singletons, and around 4.4% rests with the top ten. Germline V CDR1 and CDR2: KGHSH, LQKENI. V shed 3 bases and J 6 bases; nucleotides not matched to a gene: 5. There are 15 residues in the CDR3. The data belong to a study of blood T cell repertoires in COVID-19. Across the whole study: Sites in the United States, Italy and Spain provided acute and convalescent COVID-19 samples.

The sequence was obtained from a man aged 60 to 69 with acute or convalescent COVID-19. Source material: peripheral blood. This chain links TRBV18 with TRBJ2-1, with 10 positions matching TRBD2. The CDR3 loop is CASSPSSGSGNEQFF. In DNA form, the CDR3 reads TGTGCCAGCTCACCGTCTAGCGGGAGCGGCAATGAGCAGTTCTTC.